This TCR beta chain was found in a study of shared clonotypes between healthy human individuals. About this clone itself: What it binds is unknown.

Germline CDR1 is SGHDT and CDR2 is YYEEEE. The V end lost 3 bases, the J end lost 3 bases, and 15 bases lay between the germline ends. The CDR3 is 15 residues long. When samples were unsorted, about 90 million PBMCs were used for genomic DNA. Each cell subset's genomic DNA was divided evenly among several immunoSEQ plates. Authors' analysis steps: Without quality scores, immunoSEQ junctional reads could not be filtered like full-length reads. Clones were read by immunoSEQ multiplex PCR, and TCRdb kept only the in-frame ones, dropping some. Clone size and V and J calls were adopted from that table, with D and trimming inferred from the DNA. The table includes about 490,000 clones, 65% to 85% detected once. Study-wide results and limits: Sequencing depth was expected to influence donor clonotype sharing.

This receptor was taken from a woman aged 40-49 years in good health. Some clones in this sample may be carry-over from other donors' samples. This chain joins TRBV5-6 and TRBJ2-5; a possible D gene is TRBD2 (7 bases). The sequenced sample was PBMCs. The CDR3 region is CASSWRGGPEETQYF. The CDR3 nucleotides read TGTGCCAGCAGCTGGAGGGGGGGTCCAGAAGAGACCCAGTACTTC. Full variable domain (rest looked up from reference TRBV5-6 and TRBJ2-5): DAGVTQSPTHLIKTRGQQVTLRCSPKSGHDTVSWYQQALGQGPQFIFQYYEEEERQRGNFPDRFSGHQFPNYSSELNVNALLLGDSALYLCASSWRGGPEETQYFGPGTRLLVL.